The T cell receptor (beta chain) described here comes from a study of shared clonotypes between healthy human individuals. Sequencing was performed with immunoSEQ multiplex PCR; in TCRdb, only in-frame clones are kept and a portion is missing. This table has about 1.5 million clones, around 98% appearing once. V gave up 1 base and J gave up 0 bases, with 7 bases separating them. Germline V lookup: CDR1 MGHDK, CDR2 SYGVNS. The CDR3 runs 14 residues. This chain joins TRBV25-1 and TRBJ2-7; tentatively, D is TRBD1 or TRBD2 (6 bases each). The sequence was obtained from a man aged 25-40 years in good health. Sequenced input: naive CD4+ T cells sorted from blood. Subset in this sample: CD45RA+ positively selected. The CDR3 nucleotides are TGTGCCAGCAGTGAATGGGGGGCCTCCTACGAGCAGTACTTC. Residues: CASSEWGASYEQYF.